One sample yielded the 25 T cell receptor beta chains listed below, sequenced in a study of glioma-infiltrating T cells (dated by TCRdb to 2016 to 2018). These reads were obtained on an Illumina MiSeq. The iRepertoire nested amplicon-rescue multiplex PCR (arm-PCR) platform was used to amplify TCR alpha and beta CDR3 regions from RNA. TCRdb ran its own pipeline on the public reads, namely fastp trimming at Q25 and MiXCR clone calling, and kept in-frame beta chains. Rows with one shared CDR3 protein collapse into an entry with the most common genes and DNA. In this sample the table shows 95,000 to 150,000 distinct CDR3 sequences, approximately 25% of which occur a single time. Roughly 15% of the sample belongs to the ten largest clones. The sequenced sample was glioma tissue, nonneoplastic brain tissue, or PBMCs (not recorded which). These receptors came from a human donor with low-grade glioma or glioblastoma, undergoing nonglioma brain surgery, or in good health (not recorded which).

To note about this clonotype: Just one base apart from a much larger clone, this may be a read error. The conserved phenylalanine or tryptophan normally closing the CDR3 is absent here, so this likely arose from a read error. The chain is built from TRBV4-1 and TRBJ2-7; D tentatively fits TRBD1 or TRBD2 (5 bases each). Germline V lookup: CDR1 MGHRA, CDR2 YSYEKL. V was trimmed by 3 bases and J by 4 bases, leaving 16 bases between them. The CDR3 extends over 15 amino acids. Here the CDR3 reads CASSQPGRGLYEQYS. The DNA for the CDR3 is TGCGCCAGCAGCCAGCCGGGACGTGGGCTGTACGAGCAGTACTCC.

The rearrangement links TRBV7-2 to TRBJ1-2, with 9 bases matching TRBD1. The V gene end was trimmed by 6 bases and the J gene end by 0 bases; junction bases not matched to a gene: 8. The CDR3 contains 16 residues. Germline CDR1 SGHTA, CDR2 FQGNSA. The CDR3, as DNA: TGTGCCAGCAGATACACCGGGACAGGGACTAACTATGGCTACACCTTC. Protein product: CASRYTGTGTNYGYTF.

This clonotype was picked up many times. V usage is TRBV7-2 and J usage is TRBJ2-3, with a weak D call TRBD2 (6 bases). The CDR3 extends over 14 amino acids. Germline CDR1 reads SGHTA; CDR2 reads FQGNSA. V gave up 4 bases and J gave up 0 bases, with 8 bases separating them. DNA for the CDR3: TGTGCCAGCAGCTCGGGACTCAGCACAGATACGCAGTATTTT. It encodes CASSSGLSTDTQYF.

On this clonotype: The junction differs from germline at one of its ends, possibly a read error. The V gene is TRBV4-1, the J gene TRBJ1-4; no reliable D call. The CDR3 extends over 16 amino acids. The germline CDR1 and CDR2 sequences are MGHRA and YSYEKL. The CDR3 DNA sequence: TGCGCCAGCAGCCAAGGTGCGGGAGGCACGGATGAAAGACTGTTTTTT. Translated: CASSQGAGGTDERLFF.

Notes on this clonotype: A read error may account for a junction end that differs from germline. The V and J genes are TRBV12-3 or TRBV12-4 and TRBJ2-3; D not resolved. The CDR3 sequence is 14 residues long. Here the CDR3 DNA reads TGTGCCAGCAGCACGGGCCCGGATTCGGATACGAAGTATTTT. Its translation is CASSTGPDSDTKYF.

This clonotype appeared a few times. One base away lies a much larger clone, so this may be a sequencing read error. This rearrangement joins TRBV2 to TRBJ2-3; tentatively, D is TRBD1 (6 bases). V was shortened by 5 bases and J by 2 bases, with 11 bases between the two germline ends. This CDR3 is 14 amino acids long. CDR1 and CDR2 (germline): SNHLY, FYNNEI. The CDR3 is CASSTQGITDTQYF. CDR3 in DNA: TGTGCCAGCAGTACACAGGGAATCACAGATACGCAGTATTTT.

The gene calls are TRBV7-8 and TRBJ1-4, with 7 bases matching TRBD1. The CDR3 is 16 amino acids. Germline assignment: CDR1 SGHVS and CDR2 FQNEAQ. V lost 1 base to trimming and J lost 6 bases; unmatched junction nucleotides: 8. CDR3 residues: CASSLEGGGADEKLFF. The CDR3, as DNA: TGTGCCAGCAGCTTAGAAGGAGGGGGCGCCGATGAAAAACTGTTTTTT.

This clonotype occurred many times. The chain joins TRBV28 to TRBJ1-3; D is unclear. Trimming took 4 bases from V and 4 from J, leaving 8 bases between them. The CDR3 totals 13 residues. Germline CDR1 MDHEN, CDR2 SYDVKM. The CDR3 DNA is TGTGCCAGCAGTTCCAGGACCGGAAACACCATATATTTT. It yields the protein CASSSRTGNTIYF.

There are a few counts of this clonotype. A read error may be the cause here, since a much bigger clone is one base away. The J gene is TRBJ1-6, the V gene TRBV7-2, with D possibly TRBD1 on 6 matching bases. The CDR3 loop spans 16 amino acids. CDR1 is SGHTA and CDR2 is FQGNSA in the germline V gene. Here the CDR3 reads CASSLHRDVRNSTLHF. The CDR3 bases are TGTGCCAGCAGCTTACACAGGGATGTTCGTAATTCAACCCTCCACTTT.

This clonotype came up many times. This chain uses TRBV6-6 with TRBJ2-7, with D hard to call. Germline V lookup: CDR1 MNHNY, CDR2 SVGAGI (reference sequence). The germline V and J ends were trimmed by 0 bases and 1 base, with 7 bases remaining between them. This CDR3 spans 14 amino acids. CDR3 nucleotide sequence: TGTGCCAGCAGTTACTCTGGGCATTCCTACGAGCAGTACTTC. Translating gives CASSYSGHSYEQYF.

At least ten counts were recorded for this clonotype. This chain joins TRBV6-1 and TRBJ1-2; possible D gene TRBD1, 6 bases. CDR1 MNHNS and CDR2 SASEGT come from the germline V gene. This CDR3 spans 13 amino acids. Trimming removed 8 bases at V and 4 bases at J, with 14 bases between. CDR3 protein: CASATDSFYGYTF. In nucleotides, the CDR3 is TGTGCCAGCGCCACGGACAGTTTCTATGGCTACACCTTC.

The chain combines TRBV7-8 with TRBJ2-3; possibly TRBD2 for D (5 bases). Germline V gene lookup returns CDR1 SGHVS and CDR2 FQNEAQ. The V gene lost 11 bases and the J gene lost 4 bases, with 19 bases spanning the gap. This CDR3 has 14 amino acids. CDR3 loop: CALSWSGYPDTQYF. The CDR3, as DNA: TGTGCCTTATCCTGGTCGGGGTACCCAGATACGCAGTATTTT.

V usage is TRBV28 and J usage is TRBJ2-7; 12 nucleotides agree with TRBD1. With V trimmed by 6 bases and J by 3 bases, 3 bases remained unmatched. This CDR3 has 14 amino acids. In germline, CDR1 is MDHEN, CDR2 SYDVKM. The CDR3 coding sequence is TGTGCCAGCAGCCGGGACAGGGGGCTCTACGAGCAGTACTTC. This translates into CASSRDRGLYEQYF. Based on the CDR3 plus reference TRBV28 and TRBJ2-7, the full variable domain is DVKVTQSSRYLVKRTGEKVFLECVQDMDHENMFWYRQDPGLGLRLIYFSYDVKMKEKGDIPEGYSVSREKKERFSLILESASTNQTSMYLCASSRDRGLYEQYFGPGTRLTVT.

On this clonotype: Since a much larger clone is just one base distant, this may be a read error. As the CDR3 is not closed by the conserved phenylalanine or tryptophan, this likely results from a read error. This rearrangement joins TRBV7-6 to TRBJ2-1; TRBD2 aligns across 11 bases. Unmatched junction bases numbered 6, after V lost 4 bases and J lost 7 bases. This CDR3 is built from 15 residues. In germline, CDR1 is SGHVS, CDR2 FNYEAQ. This CDR3 reads CASSSTSGRGNEQFL. In DNA form, the CDR3 reads TGTGCCAGCAGCTCCACTAGCGGGAGAGGGAATGAGCAGTTCCTC.

In regard to this clonotype: One base away lies a much larger clone, so this may be a sequencing read error. The chain has TRBV7-2 and TRBJ2-1; D may be TRBD1 (6 bases). The last part of the DNA fits TRBJ2-7 better; the J call may be wrong. From germline, CDR1 is SGHTA and CDR2 FQGNSA. CDR3 length equals 17 residues. CDR3 bases: TGTGCCAGCAGCTTGGGCACAGGGTCCTCAGGAGACTACGAGCAGTACTTC. Protein product: CASSLGTGSSGDYEQYF.

This clonotype was counted at least ten times. The CDR3 spells CSASHRGGEAFF. The CDR3 DNA reads TGCAGTGCTAGCCACAGGGGGGGTGAAGCTTTCTTT. This chain uses TRBV20-1 with TRBJ1-1; 8 bases match TRBD1. From germline, CDR1 is DFQATT and CDR2 SNEGSKA (reference sequence). V lost 3 bases and J lost 7; bases outside the gene matches: 4. The CDR3 sequence is 12 residues long.

This clonotype was found many times. The chain links TRBV10-3 to TRBJ1-1; 12 positions agree with TRBD1. Trimming at V came to 4 bases and at J to 4 bases, leaving 4 bases not matched to a gene. Per germline, CDR1 ENHRY and CDR2 SYGVKD. This CDR3 is built from 15 residues. CDR3 DNA: TGTGCCATCAGTGGGGACAGGGGGCTGAGCACTGAAGCTTTCTTT. Its protein is CAISGDRGLSTEAFF.

The chain uses TRBV5-4 and TRBJ2-5; 7 bases agree with TRBD1. V was clipped by 4 bases and J by 3 bases; unmatched bases: 6. Germline V gene lookup returns CDR1 SGHNT and CDR2 YYREEE (reference sequence). The CDR3 totals 14 residues. For the CDR3, the DNA is TGTGCCAGCAGCGACGCCGGGACAGAAGAGACCCAGTACTTC. Its protein is CASSDAGTEETQYF.

This clonotype was recorded at least ten times. This chain links TRBV10-3 with TRBJ2-1; 9 bases are shared with TRBD1. CDR3 length: 14 amino acids. Germline V gene lookup returns CDR1 ENHRY and CDR2 SYGVKD. V lost 6 bases and J lost 6; bases outside the gene matches: 6. Here the CDR3 reads CAIRSGTGPNEQFF. The CDR3 region has the DNA TGTGCCATCAGGAGTGGGACAGGGCCCAATGAGCAGTTCTTC.

This chain links TRBV7-9 with TRBJ2-1, with TRBD2 matching over 8 bases. The junction had 6 bases not matched to a gene; V was cut back by 5 bases and J by 6 bases. Germline V gene lookup returns CDR1 SEHNR and CDR2 FQNEAQ (reference sequence). The CDR3 has 14 amino acids. Here the CDR3 DNA reads TGTGCCAGCAGCCCACGACTAGCGACCAATGAGCAGTTCTTC. Encoded protein: CASSPRLATNEQFF.

This clonotype was counted between two and nine times. This chain joins TRBV2 and TRBJ2-7, with a tentative D call TRBD2 (6 bases). The germline V and J ends were trimmed by 8 bases and 4 bases, with 12 bases remaining between them. The V gene's germline CDR1 is SNHLY and CDR2 FYNNEI. The CDR3 sequence is 12 residues long. The CDR3: CASGRDFYEQYF. CDR3 bases: TGTGCCAGCGGTCGGGACTTTTACGAGCAGTACTTC.

V usage is TRBV7-2 and J usage is TRBJ1-1; TRBD1 might be the D (5 bases). V was shortened by 7 bases and J by 3 bases, with 15 bases between the two germline ends. The CDR3 length is 14 residues. Per the germline V gene, CDR1 is SGHTA and CDR2 is FQGNSA. CDR3 DNA: TGTGCCAGCAAACGACCCTGGGGCTACACTGAAGCTTTCTTT. Its protein product is CASKRPWGYTEAFF. Filled out from reference TRBV7-2 and TRBJ1-1, the complete variable domain reads GAGVSQSPSNKVTEKGKDVELRCDPISGHTALYWYRQSLGQGLEFLIYFQGNSAPDKSGLPSDRFSAERTGGSVSTLTIQRTQQEDSAVYLCASKRPWGYTEAFFGQGTRLTVV.

This clonotype was found many times. V gene TRBV19 combines with J gene TRBJ1-6, with D unresolved. The germline V gene has CDR1 LNHDA and CDR2 SQIVND (reference sequence). Between the trimmed V and J ends, which lost 3 bases and 0 bases, there was a span of 9 bases. This CDR3 contains 16 residues. CDR3 protein: CASSMKTSSYNSPLHF. The CDR3 DNA reads TGTGCCAGTAGTATGAAGACGAGCTCCTATAATTCACCCCTCCACTTT.

As to this clonotype: It may be a read error: a sequence one base away is much more abundant. The chain has TRBV19 and TRBJ1-5, with D unclear. Trimming took off 6 bases at V and 7 bases at J, with 13 bases between the two ends. Per the germline V gene, CDR1 is LNHDA and CDR2 is SQIVND (reference sequence). CDR3 length equals 13 residues. CDR3 region: CASSYESQQPQHF. CDR3 nucleotides: TGTGCCAGTAGCTACGAAAGTCAGCAGCCCCAGCATTTT.

This clonotype was found a few times. This may arise from a read error, as a much more abundant clone is one base away. This chain connects TRBV20-1 to TRBJ2-1; possibly TRBD2 for D (6 bases). From germline, CDR1 is DFQATT and CDR2 SNEGSKA (reference sequence). The CDR3 loop spans 16 amino acids. V lost 0 bases and J lost 8, with 20 bases in between. CDR3 in amino acids: CSARDPAAGYSDEQFF. In nucleotides, the CDR3 is TGCAGTGCTAGAGATCCCGCCGCGGGGTACTCGGATGAGCAGTTCTTC.